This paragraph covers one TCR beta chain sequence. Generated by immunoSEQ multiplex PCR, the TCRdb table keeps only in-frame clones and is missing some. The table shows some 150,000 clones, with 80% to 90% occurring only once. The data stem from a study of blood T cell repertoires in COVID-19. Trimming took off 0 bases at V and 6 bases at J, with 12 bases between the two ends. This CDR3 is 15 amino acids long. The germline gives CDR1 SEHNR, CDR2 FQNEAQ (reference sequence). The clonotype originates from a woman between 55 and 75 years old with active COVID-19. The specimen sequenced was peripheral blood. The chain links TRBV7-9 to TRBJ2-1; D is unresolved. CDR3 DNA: TGTGCCAGCAGCTTAGCTGATACTCCCCTCAATGAGCAGTTCTTC. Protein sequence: CASSLADTPLNEQFF.